One and the same sample provided the 32 T cell receptor beta chains below, sequenced in a study of blood T cell repertoires in COVID-19. Clones were sequenced by immunoSEQ multiplex PCR, and TCRdb holds only the in-frame ones, with some missing. The sample contains roughly 100,000 clones, around nine tenths of which appear only once. Sample: peripheral blood. The receptors shown here come from a human donor in a cohort sampled during active COVID-19.

A single count supports this clone. The chain employs TRBV2 and TRBJ1-4, with D possibly TRBD1 on 5 matching bases. V was trimmed by 6 bases and J by 7 bases, leaving 12 bases between them. Germline V gene data show CDR1 as SNHLY and CDR2 as FYNNEI. The CDR3 extends over 13 amino acids. CDR3 protein: CASSLGTSEKLFF. The CDR3 nucleotides read TGTGCCAGCAGCCTCGGGACTTCTGAAAAACTGTTTTTT.

J is TRBJ2-6 and V is TRBV30; 10 nucleotides align to TRBD1. The V and J ends lost 2 bases and 1 base, in that order; junction bases with no gene match: 5. Germline V gene sequence: CDR1 GTSNPN, CDR2 SVGIG (reference sequence). The CDR3 has 17 residues. The CDR3 here is CAWSPWGQGSGANVLTF. CDR3 nucleotide sequence: TGTGCCTGGAGTCCTTGGGGACAGGGGTCTGGGGCCAACGTCCTGACTTTC.

The V call is TRBV4-2, the J call TRBJ2-7; 12 nucleotides agree with TRBD2. The CDR3 covers 17 residues. Germline V gene lookup returns CDR1 LGHNA and CDR2 YNFKEQ. The V segment lost 2 bases and the J segment 0 bases; nucleotides outside the gene matches: 5. The CDR3 DNA is TGTGCCAGCAGCCAAAGTCTAGCGGGAGGGAGCTCCTACGAGCAGTACTTC. Translating gives CASSQSLAGGSSYEQYF.

A note on this clone: The sample has other DNA sequences that encode this CDR3 too. CDR3 in amino acids: CASSEEGSNQPQHF. The CDR3 DNA reads TGTGCCAGCAGTGAGGAGGGGAGCAATCAGCCCCAGCATTTT. This chain uses TRBV25-1 with TRBJ1-5, with a weak D call TRBD1 (5 bases). CDR1 MGHDK and CDR2 SYGVNS come from the germline V gene. V was pared by 3 bases and J by 1 base, with 7 bases between. The length of the CDR3 is 14 residues. Full variable domain (remainder filled in from reference TRBV25-1 and TRBJ1-5): EADIYQTPRYLVIGTGKKITLECSQTMGHDKMYWYQQDPGMELHLIHYSYGVNSTEKGDLSSESTVSRIRTEHFPLTLESARPSHTSQYLCASSEEGSNQPQHFGDGTRLSIL.

This rearrangement joins TRBV18 to TRBJ1-1; 8 bases are shared with TRBD1. The ends lost 4 bases at V and 0 bases at J; junction bases unmatched: 16. The CDR3 is made up of 19 amino acids. Germline CDR1 is KGHSH and CDR2 is LQKENI. CDR3 DNA: TGTGCCAGCTCACTTGGACTTACGACCTACAGGGGGATGAACACTGAAGCTTTCTTT. This codes for CASSLGLTTYRGMNTEAFF. Complete variable domain (other parts from reference TRBV18 and TRBJ1-1): NAGVMQNPRHLVRRRGQEARLRCSPMKGHSHVYWYRQLPEEGLKFMVYLQKENIIDESGMPKERFSAEFPKEGPSILRIQQVVRGDSAAYFCASSLGLTTYRGMNTEAFFGQGTRLTVV.

The genes are TRBV3-1 (or the pseudogene TRBV3-2) and TRBJ2-5; the match to TRBD2 covers 7 bases. Germline CDR1 is LGHDT and CDR2 is YNNKEL (reference sequence). J lost 5 bases, V lost 2 bases, and 11 bases had no gene match. The CDR3 runs 16 residues. CDR3 in DNA: TGTGCCAGCAGCCAACTAGCGGAGGTCCCTACGGAGACCCAGTACTTC. Protein: CASSQLAEVPTETQYF.

Concerning this clone: One junction end disagrees with the germline gene, perhaps due to a read error. V gene TRBV5-4 combines with J gene TRBJ2-7; 12 bases agree with TRBD2. The length of the CDR3 is 16 residues. The V gene's germline CDR1 is SGHNT and CDR2 YYREEE (reference sequence). The chain's CDR3 is CASSPDTSGRIYVQYF. DNA for the CDR3: TGTGCCAGCAGCCCCGACACTAGCGGGAGGATTTACGTGCAGTACTTC.

This rearrangement joins TRBV3-1 (or the pseudogene TRBV3-2) to TRBJ1-2; TRBD1 is a possible D gene (6 bases). Trimming removed 4 bases at V and 2 bases at J, with 17 bases between. This CDR3 spans 16 amino acids. CDR1 and CDR2 from the germline V gene are LGHDT and YNNKEL (reference sequence). CDR3 amino acids: CASSRRTGGLNYGYTF. Here the CDR3 DNA reads TGTGCCAGCAGCCGCCGGACGGGGGGCCTAAACTATGGCTACACCTTC.

The chain is built from TRBV24-1 and TRBJ2-7, with 8 bases that match TRBD1. This CDR3 comprises 14 residues. The V gene end was trimmed by 4 bases and the J gene end by 9 bases; junction bases not matched to a gene: 10. Germline V lookup: CDR1 KGHDR, CDR2 SFDVKD. CDR3: CATSEGTGGSGQYF. DNA of the CDR3: TGTGCCACCAGTGAAGGGACAGGCGGCTCCGGGCAGTACTTC.

This clone was observed a few times. This chain uses TRBV30 with TRBJ2-7; D not resolved. CDR1 is GTSNPN, CDR2 SVGIG, per germline (reference sequence). V lost 0 bases, J lost 6 bases, and 6 bases lay in between. This CDR3 contains 11 residues. CDR3 DNA: TGTGCCTGGAGTGTAAGTAGCGAGCAGTACTTC. Amino acids: CAWSVSSEQYF.

This clone is a singleton in its sample. CDR3 nucleotides: TGTGCCACCAGTGAACCGACAGGGGCCTATGGCTACACCTTC. The encoded protein is CATSEPTGAYGYTF. V is TRBV24-1 and J is TRBJ1-2; 8 nucleotides match TRBD1. This CDR3 contains 14 residues. Germline CDR1 is KGHDR and CDR2 is SFDVKD. The V gene end was trimmed by 4 bases and the J gene end by 4 bases; junction bases not matched to a gene: 4.

The rearrangement uses TRBV7-2 and TRBJ1-6, with a tentative D call TRBD1 (5 bases). The germline gives CDR1 SGHTA, CDR2 FQGNSA. CDR3 length: 16 residues. V was pared by 5 bases and J by 6 bases, with 17 bases between. In nucleotides, the CDR3 is TGTGCCAGCAGCCCCCAGGGTACAGGACCTAATTCACCCCTCCACTTT. Protein sequence: CASSPQGTGPNSPLHF.

This chain joins TRBV20-1 and TRBJ2-4; TRBD1 aligns across 9 bases. The CDR3 has 17 amino acids. Looked up from germline, CDR1 is DFQATT and CDR2 is SNEGSKA (reference sequence). V trimming: 3 bases; J trimming: 3 bases; junction bases outside the gene matches: 12. CDR3 coding DNA: TGCAGTGCTAGTGTAACAGGGGGCGTTGGGGGCAAAAACATTCAGTACTTC. It encodes CSASVTGGVGGKNIQYF.

V gene TRBV6-1 combines with J gene TRBJ1-3; D possibly corresponds to TRBD1 (6 bases). The V end lost 4 bases, the J end lost 0 bases, and 13 bases lay between the germline ends. The CDR3 contains 16 residues. Germline loops: CDR1 MNHNS, CDR2 SASEGT. The CDR3 is CASSVTTGSSGNTIYF. The CDR3 nucleotides read TGTGCCAGCAGTGTTACCACAGGGAGCTCTGGAAACACCATATATTTT.

The chain links TRBV18 to TRBJ2-7; 10 positions match TRBD2. After removal of 3 bases from V and 5 bases from J, the junction contained 7 bases not matched to a gene. The CDR3 totals 15 residues. Looked up from germline, CDR1 is KGHSH and CDR2 is LQKENI. The DNA for the CDR3 is TGTGCCAGCTCACCCTCTTCTAGCGGGGGAAACGAGCAGTACTTC. This gives the protein CASSPSSSGGNEQYF.

V is TRBV4-1 and J is TRBJ1-2, with TRBD1 as a possible D gene (5 bases). Germline lookup yields CDR1 MGHRA and CDR2 YSYEKL. The germline V and J ends were trimmed by 6 bases and 7 bases, with 18 bases remaining between them. This CDR3 contains 14 residues. Here the CDR3 DNA reads TGCGCCAGCAGGGAAGGGGTTCTTTTGGGTGGCTACACCTTC. It yields the protein CASREGVLLGGYTF.

The gene calls are TRBV5-1 and TRBJ2-3; no reliable D call. CDR1 is SGHRS, CDR2 YFSETQ, per germline. With 4 bases removed from V and 0 bases from J, the gap between germline ends came to 12 bases. The CDR3 extends over 15 amino acids. CDR3 in DNA: TGCGCCAGCAGCCCCCCTCAGTTAAGCACAGATACGCAGTATTTT. Its protein is CASSPPQLSTDTQYF.

This chain connects TRBV5-1 to TRBJ2-3; D ambiguous. The V end lost 4 bases, the J end lost 8 bases, and 14 bases lay between the germline ends. Germline V gene data show CDR1 as SGHRS and CDR2 as YFSETQ. This CDR3 is built from 13 residues. This chain's CDR3 is CASSEVDGSTQYF. For the CDR3, the DNA is TGCGCCAGCAGCGAGGTAGATGGCAGTACGCAGTATTTT. Full variable domain (outside the CDR3, taken from reference TRBV5-1 and TRBJ2-3): KAGVTQTPRYLIKTRGQQVTLSCSPISGHRSVSWYQQTPGQGLQFLFEYFSETQRNKGNFPGRFSGRQFSNSRSEMNVSTLELGDSALYLCASSEVDGSTQYFGPGTRLTVL.

This clone was seen more than once but under ten times. The V and J genes are TRBV28 and TRBJ2-7; 7 nucleotides agree with TRBD1. V dropped 6 bases and J dropped 8; count of bases not matched to a gene: 13. CDR1 is MDHEN and CDR2 is SYDVKM in the germline V gene. The CDR3 contains 14 residues. The CDR3 DNA sequence: TGTGCCAGCAGCTTTCCCGGGACAGATGACAAGCAGTACTTC. Its protein is CASSFPGTDDKQYF.

This sequence joins TRBV19 and TRBJ1-1, with 11 bases aligning to TRBD1. Germline lookup yields CDR1 LNHDA and CDR2 SQIVND (reference sequence). V shed 2 bases, J shed 1 base, and the junction held 3 bases outside the gene matches. This CDR3 contains 16 residues. In DNA form, the CDR3 reads TGTGCCAGTAGTATATCCGGGACAGGGGGGAACACTGAAGCTTTCTTT. Residues: CASSISGTGGNTEAFF.

This clone was seen only once. The chain links TRBV4-3 to TRBJ2-3; 7 bases agree with TRBD2. J gave up 5 bases and V 1 base, and 9 bases lay outside the gene matches. Per germline, CDR1 LGHNA and CDR2 YSLEER. This CDR3 contains 16 residues. The CDR3 nucleotides are TGCGCCAGCAGCCAAGGAACTGGAGCGGGGATAGATACGCAGTATTTT. Its translation is CASSQGTGAGIDTQYF.

The V call is TRBV19, the J call TRBJ2-1; D perhaps matches TRBD1 (5 bases). CDR3 length: 13 amino acids. V lost 3 bases, J lost 4 bases, and 7 bases lay in between. Germline V gene data show CDR1 as LNHDA and CDR2 as SQIVND (reference sequence). The CDR3 DNA sequence: TGTGCCAGTAGTATTACAGGATACAATGAGCAGTTCTTC. Protein sequence: CASSITGYNEQFF.

V gene TRBV6-2 or TRBV6-3 combines with J gene TRBJ1-1, with 7 bases aligning to TRBD1. J gave up 5 bases and V 0 bases, and 6 bases lay outside the gene matches. The germline V gene has CDR1 MNHEY and CDR2 SVGEGT. CDR3 length equals 15 residues. The CDR3 coding sequence is TGTGCCAGCAGTTACTCGGGCAGGGGGTCGACTGAAGCTTTCTTT. It codes for CASSYSGRGSTEAFF.

The rearrangement joins TRBV19 to TRBJ2-1; D ambiguous. This CDR3 has 16 residues. Germline V gene sequence: CDR1 LNHDA, CDR2 SQIVND (reference sequence). V was clipped by 7 bases and J by 5 bases, with 21 bases between them. This chain's CDR3 is CASTPTSLGSHNEQFF. The CDR3 DNA reads TGTGCCAGTACCCCGACTTCCCTTGGTTCCCACAATGAGCAGTTCTTC. Complete variable domain (other parts from reference TRBV19 and TRBJ2-1): DGGITQSPKYLFRKEGQNVTLSCEQNLNHDAMYWYRQDPGQGLRLIYYSQIVNDFQKGDIAEGYSVSREKKESFPLTVTSAQKNPTAFYLCASTPTSLGSHNEQFFGPGTRLTVL.

This clone has only one observation. The rearrangement links TRBV9 to TRBJ1-6; D perhaps matches TRBD1 (6 bases). Germline V gives CDR1 SGDLS, CDR2 YYNGEE. V dropped 0 bases and J dropped 6 bases, with 19 bases sitting between them. This CDR3 is 18 amino acids long. This chain's CDR3 is CASSVAIGGRASNSPLHF. The DNA for the CDR3 is TGTGCCAGCAGCGTAGCTATTGGGGGCAGGGCAAGTAATTCACCCCTCCACTTT.

The chain couples TRBV4-3 to TRBJ2-3; weak D call: TRBD2 (5 bases). The V gene's germline CDR1 is LGHNA and CDR2 YSLEER. V was shortened by 5 bases and J by 4 bases, with 25 bases between the two germline ends. CDR3 length: 18 amino acids. The DNA of the CDR3 is TGCGCCAGCAGCGTTGAATTTATGGCGGGCCTCCTATCAGATACGCAGTATTTT. Its protein product is CASSVEFMAGLLSDTQYF.

The chain is built from TRBV29-1 and TRBJ2-7; the D gene is possibly TRBD1 (5 bases). CDR1 SQVTM and CDR2 ANQGSEA come from the germline V gene. Deletions cut 6 bases from V and 0 bases from J, with 12 bases between. The length of the CDR3 is 13 residues. CDR3 loop: CSVWSTVSYEQYF. CDR3 nucleotides: TGCAGCGTATGGTCGACAGTCTCCTACGAGCAGTACTTC.

V and J are TRBV6-1 and TRBJ1-2; D not resolved. The ends were cut back, 1 base at V and 0 bases at J, with 3 bases in the middle. The CDR3 length is 13 residues. Germline CDR1 is MNHNS and CDR2 is SASEGT. The CDR3 coding sequence is TGTGCCAGCAGTGAAGGTACTAACTATGGCTACACCTTC. Protein product: CASSEGTNYGYTF.

The V gene is TRBV2, the J gene TRBJ1-2; D may be TRBD1 (6 bases). This CDR3 comprises 13 residues. V lost 5 bases and J lost 6, with 13 bases in between. CDR1 and CDR2 (germline): SNHLY, FYNNEI. CDR3 coding DNA: TGTGCCAGCAGTACGACAGGAGGCGATGGCTACACCTTC. Amino acid sequence: CASSTTGGDGYTF.

The V and J genes are TRBV5-1 and TRBJ1-4, with D tentatively TRBD1 (5 bases). Germline V gene lookup returns CDR1 SGHRS and CDR2 YFSETQ. Trimming shortened V by 0 bases and J by 1 base, and 7 bases separated the two germline ends. CDR3 size: 15 residues. CDR3 nucleotides: TGCGCCAGCAGCTTGGTGCAGGGAACTAATGAAAAACTGTTTTTT. Its protein product is CASSLVQGTNEKLFF. The full variable domain, with the rest looked up from reference TRBV5-1 and TRBJ1-4, is KAGVTQTPRYLIKTRGQQVTLSCSPISGHRSVSWYQQTPGQGLQFLFEYFSETQRNKGNFPGRFSGRQFSNSRSEMNVSTLELGDSALYLCASSLVQGTNEKLFFGSGTQLSVL.

The chain employs TRBV9 and TRBJ2-1; 8 positions agree with TRBD2. Germline V gives CDR1 SGDLS, CDR2 YYNGEE. V shed 2 bases and J 4 bases; nucleotides not matched to a gene: 5. The CDR3 runs 15 residues. CDR3 nucleotide sequence: TGTGCCAGCAGCGTCACCGGGACTAGATACAATGAGCAGTTCTTC. The encoded protein is CASSVTGTRYNEQFF.

This clone was counted only a few times. This chain uses TRBV18 with TRBJ2-1; TRBD2 agrees at 10 bases. There are 13 residues in the CDR3. Trimming removed 3 bases from V and 8 bases from J; junction bases left unmatched: 1. Germline loops: CDR1 KGHSH, CDR2 LQKENI. CDR3 region: CASSPGTSDEQFF. CDR3 sequence (DNA): TGTGCCAGCTCACCCGGGACTAGCGATGAGCAGTTCTTC.